This TCR beta chain was obtained from a study of OX40 agonist ivuxolimab in advanced cancers. Study conclusions and caveats: Both blood CD4+ and CD8+ T cells showed clonal growth by week 6 at 0.1 to 3.0 mg/kg.

This clone was recorded a few times. Its cognate antigen is unknown. Germline CDR1 WNHNN, CDR2 SYGVQD (reference sequence). Trimming shortened V by 4 bases and J by 4 bases, and 8 bases separated the two germline ends. The CDR3 is 12 residues long. The method was immunoSEQ multiplex PCR; TCRdb's version includes in-frame clones alone and lacks a portion of them. Counted here are some 68,000 clones, approximately 90% occurring once; the ten biggest clones make up about 1%. Prior autoimmune disease or systemic immunosuppression barred patients. The V call is TRBV10-1, the J call TRBJ2-7; weak D call: TRBD2 (5 bases). The receptor was isolated from an adult with an advanced solid tumor such as melanoma, head and neck, liver or kidney cancer. The input for sequencing was CD4+ or CD8+ T cells sorted from blood, taken in a trial of the OX40 agonist ivuxolimab. CDR3 residues: CASSGPGYEQYF. CDR3 sequence (DNA): TGCGCCAGCAGTGGACCGGGGTACGAGCAGTACTTC.